This T cell receptor (beta chain) was documented in a study of cytotoxic CD8 clonotypes in ibrutinib-treated CLL. Study information: The authors obtained response samples at a median of about 11 months of treatment, range 6 to 36. Study findings and constraints: Under therapy, public clonotypes either contracted or stayed stable, and they were uncommon. Whereas clonality rose at ibrutinib response, it declined toward baseline at progression.

Profiled with immunoSEQ multiplex PCR; TCRdb holds only in-frame clones, not every one. The sample records some 200,000 clones, about two thirds being singletons. This clone was observed a handful of times. Its target is unknown. Germline assignment: CDR1 KGHSH and CDR2 LQKENI. V was trimmed by 1 base and J by 8 bases, leaving 15 bases between them. The CDR3 contains 15 residues. The V gene is TRBV18, the J gene TRBJ2-1, with unresolved D. This material consisted of PBMCs, taken after 24 months of ibrutinib treatment. The TCR was taken from a human donor with chronic lymphocytic leukemia. CDR3 DNA: TGTGCCAGCTCACCACAGGCTGTCGGCTCGGATGAGCAGTTCTTC. Translated: CASSPQAVGSDEQFF. The variable domain in full, with the rest retrieved from reference TRBV18 and TRBJ2-1, is NAGVMQNPRHLVRRRGQEARLRCSPMKGHSHVYWYRQLPEEGLKFMVYLQKENIIDESGMPKERFSAEFPKEGPSILRIQQVVRGDSAAYFCASSPQAVGSDEQFFGPGTRLTVL.